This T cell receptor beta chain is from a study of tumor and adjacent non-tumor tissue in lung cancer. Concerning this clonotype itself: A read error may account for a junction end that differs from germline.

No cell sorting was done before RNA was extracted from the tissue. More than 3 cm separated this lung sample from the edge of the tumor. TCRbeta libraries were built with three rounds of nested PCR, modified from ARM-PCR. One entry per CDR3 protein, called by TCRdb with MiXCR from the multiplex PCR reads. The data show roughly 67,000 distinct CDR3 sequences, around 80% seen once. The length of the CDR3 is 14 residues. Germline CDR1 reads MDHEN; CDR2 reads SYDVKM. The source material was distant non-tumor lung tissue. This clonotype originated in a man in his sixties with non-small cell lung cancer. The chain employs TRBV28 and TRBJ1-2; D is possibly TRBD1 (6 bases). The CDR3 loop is CVSSALGTKNGYTF. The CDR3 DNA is TGTGTCAGCAGTGCACTAGGGACAAAAAATGGCTACACCTTC.